This entry concerns a single T cell receptor beta chain. The antigen is not known. Clones were read by immunoSEQ multiplex PCR, and TCRdb kept only the in-frame ones, dropping some. The sample carries approximately 52,000 clones, about 86% recorded once. This sample is part of a study of T cells after posttransplantation cyclophosphamide. Study results and caveats: Blood and skin or GI T cell repertoires showed limited TRB overlap. Recipient CMV seropositivity and CMV reactivation strongly tracked TRB clonality.

The CDR3 totals 16 residues. V was shortened by 0 bases and J by 7 bases, with 14 bases between the two germline ends. The germline CDR1 and CDR2 sequences are SGDLS and YYNGEE. The origin of this receptor is a man between 25 and 39 years old with a blood cancer, CMV-positive, and with a related stem cell donor. What was sequenced was PBMCs. V gene TRBV9 combines with J gene TRBJ1-6; D is undetermined. The CDR3 DNA sequence: TGTGCCAGCAGCGTAGGTGGGCCGACGCCCAATTCACCCCTCCACTTT. Protein: CASSVGGPTPNSPLHF.